A selection of T cell receptor beta chains follows, all from one sample in a study of immune cell composition in non-small cell lung cancer. Here immunoSEQ multiplex PCR was the method, and the copy in TCRdb shows in-frame clones only, minus some. This table has 1,500 or so clones, around 80% appearing once. Material: non-adjacent lung tissue. The receptors derive from a human donor with non-small cell lung cancer. CDR3s include the opening cysteine and the closing phenylalanine or tryptophan.

j_gene	v_gene	CDR3aa
TRBJ1-3	TRBV13	CASSSNRGRNTIYF
TRBJ2-7	TRBV9	CASSLGPQREQYF
TRBJ2-7	TRBV4-2	CASSPEAGGSSYEQYF
TRBJ2-1	TRBV30	CAWSRDGGTNEQFF
TRBJ2-7	TRBV2	CASSYDSEQYF
TRBJ2-5	TRBV2	CASSPTGGRETQYF
TRBJ1-2	TRBV19	CASSIEDRRAYGYTF
TRBJ2-1	TRBV5-5	CASSGQDYNEQFF
TRBJ2-3	TRBV13	CASSRLAGTSTDTQYF
TRBJ2-7	TRBV28	CASSRGQLGEQYF
TRBJ2-5	TRBV29-1	CSVTSGRALETQYF
TRBJ2-3	TRBV11-2	CASSLMGGVVDTQYF
TRBJ2-7	TRBV5-6	CASSQRGQSSYEQYF
TRBJ2-7	TRBV6-6	CASSLLAGPYEQYF
TRBJ2-1	TRBV2	CASSLAGVFNEQFF
TRBJ1-4	TRBV6-1	CASSSSGLGEKLFF
TRBJ2-7	TRBV5-1	CASSLGAGGQSYEQYF
TRBJ1-2	TRBV5-4	CASSPSGLQQTSYGYTF
TRBJ2-2	TRBV5-1	CASSLGASSNTGELFF
TRBJ2-3	TRBV18	CASSPGTSGSYRPSDTQYF
TRBJ2-2	TRBV5-4	CASSTTRANTGELFF
TRBJ1-1	TRBV7-2	CASSFGQGGAYEAFF
TRBJ2-1	TRBV29-1	CSVSLLAGVNEQFF
TRBJ1-4	TRBV19	CASSAAEANLNEKLFF
TRBJ2-7	TRBV29-1	CSVEEGVGDRGYYEQYF
TRBJ2-7	TRBV13	CASSPARVGPYEQYF
-	TRBV5-1	CASSFFAGTGASYEQYF
TRBJ2-3	TRBV5-5	CASSAVLASDTQYF